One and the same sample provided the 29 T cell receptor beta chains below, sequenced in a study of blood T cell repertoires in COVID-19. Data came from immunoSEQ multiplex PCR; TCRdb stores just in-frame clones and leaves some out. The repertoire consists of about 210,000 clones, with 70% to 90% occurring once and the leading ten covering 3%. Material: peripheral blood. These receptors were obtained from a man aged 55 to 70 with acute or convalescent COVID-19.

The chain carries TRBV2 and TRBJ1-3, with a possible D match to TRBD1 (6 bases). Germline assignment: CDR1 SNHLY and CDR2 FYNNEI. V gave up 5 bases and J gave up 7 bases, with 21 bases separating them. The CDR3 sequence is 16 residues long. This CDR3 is CASSLPVGRGGNTIYF. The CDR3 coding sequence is TGTGCCAGCAGTCTGCCCGTTGGCAGGGGTGGTAACACCATATATTTT.

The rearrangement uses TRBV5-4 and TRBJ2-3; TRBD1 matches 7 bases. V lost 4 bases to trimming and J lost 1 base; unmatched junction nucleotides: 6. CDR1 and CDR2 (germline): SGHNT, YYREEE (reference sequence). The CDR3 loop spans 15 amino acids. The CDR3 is CASSTTGSGTDTQYF. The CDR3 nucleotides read TGTGCCAGCAGCACGACAGGGAGTGGCACAGATACGCAGTATTTT.

The CDR3 DNA follows: TGTGCCAGCAGCCCCGTGGGTCGGGCCTACGAGCAGTACTTC. Amino acid sequence: CASSPVGRAYEQYF. The rearrangement links TRBV5-5 to TRBJ2-7, with D uncertain. Germline values: CDR1 SGHKS, CDR2 YYEKEE (reference sequence). The V gene lost 4 bases and the J gene lost 2 bases, with 13 bases spanning the gap. The CDR3 runs to 14 residues. Variable domain in full (rest from reference TRBV5-5 and TRBJ2-7): DAGVTQSPTHLIKTRGQQVTLRCSPISGHKSVSWYQQVLGQGPQFIFQYYEKEERGRGNFPDRFSARQFPNYSSELNVNALLLGDSALYLCASSPVGRAYEQYFGPGTRLTVT.

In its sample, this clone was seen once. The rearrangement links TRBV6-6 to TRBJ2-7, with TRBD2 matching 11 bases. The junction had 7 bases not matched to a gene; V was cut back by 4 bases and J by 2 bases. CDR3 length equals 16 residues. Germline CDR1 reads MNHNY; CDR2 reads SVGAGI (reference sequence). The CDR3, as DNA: TGTGCCAGCAGTTTTGTAGCGGGGGGGAGGACCTACGAGCAGTACTTC. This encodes CASSFVAGGRTYEQYF.

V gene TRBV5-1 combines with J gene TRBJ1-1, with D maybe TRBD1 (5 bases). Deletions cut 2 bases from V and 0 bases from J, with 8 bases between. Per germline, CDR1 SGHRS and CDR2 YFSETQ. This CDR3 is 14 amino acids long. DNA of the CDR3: TGCGCCAGCAGCTTCACAGGCCTGAACACTGAAGCTTTCTTT. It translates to CASSFTGLNTEAFF.

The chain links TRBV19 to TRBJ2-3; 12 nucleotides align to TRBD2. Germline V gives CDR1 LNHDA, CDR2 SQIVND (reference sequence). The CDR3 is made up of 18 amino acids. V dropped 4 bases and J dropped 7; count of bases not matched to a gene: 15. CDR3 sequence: CASSSPFELAGGRNTQYF. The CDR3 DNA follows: TGTGCCAGTAGTAGCCCGTTCGAGCTAGCGGGGGGGCGAAATACGCAGTATTTT.

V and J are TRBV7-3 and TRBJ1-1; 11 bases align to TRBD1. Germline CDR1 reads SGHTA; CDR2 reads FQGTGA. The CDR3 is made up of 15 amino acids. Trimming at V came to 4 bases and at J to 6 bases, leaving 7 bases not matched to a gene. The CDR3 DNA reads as TGTGCCAGCAGCTCGGAGGACAGGGGGCCCGCTGAAGCTTTCTTT. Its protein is CASSSEDRGPAEAFF.

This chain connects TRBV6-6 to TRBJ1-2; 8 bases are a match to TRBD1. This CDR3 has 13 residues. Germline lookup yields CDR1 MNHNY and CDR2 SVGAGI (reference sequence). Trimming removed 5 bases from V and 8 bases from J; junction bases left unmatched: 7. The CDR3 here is CASSTDRGYGYTF. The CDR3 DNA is TGTGCCAGCAGTACCGACAGGGGATACGGCTACACCTTC.

The CDR3 loop reads CARSSGQGTDTQYF. The CDR3 DNA sequence: TGTGCCAGAAGCTCTGGACAGGGCACAGATACGCAGTATTTT. The chain employs TRBV5-3 and TRBJ2-3; 7 bases are shared with TRBD1. TRBV5-3 is noted as an ORF with a role that remains uncertain. J was trimmed by 1 base and V by 3 bases; bases with no gene match: 2. The CDR3 length is 14 residues.

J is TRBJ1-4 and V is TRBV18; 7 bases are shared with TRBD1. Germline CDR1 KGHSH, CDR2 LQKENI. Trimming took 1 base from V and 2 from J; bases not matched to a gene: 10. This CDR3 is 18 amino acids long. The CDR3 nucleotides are TGTGCCAGCTCACCACTCCCGCCGACAGGGTCGACTAATGAAAAACTGTTTTTT. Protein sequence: CASSPLPPTGSTNEKLFF.

The CDR3: CASSLGGRVDDYGYTF. CDR3 coding DNA: TGTGCCAGCAGCTTAGGCGGGAGGGTTGATGACTATGGCTACACCTTC. The chain links TRBV7-6 to TRBJ1-2; the D is unclear. Germline lookup yields CDR1 SGHVS and CDR2 FNYEAQ. The V end lost 1 base, the J end lost 3 bases, and 15 bases lay between the germline ends. The CDR3 is 16 residues long.

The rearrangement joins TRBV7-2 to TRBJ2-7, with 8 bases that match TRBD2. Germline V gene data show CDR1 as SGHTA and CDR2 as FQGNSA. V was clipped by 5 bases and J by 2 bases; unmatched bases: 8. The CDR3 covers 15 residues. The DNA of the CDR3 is TGTGCCAGCAGCCCGAGCTGGGGACTAGCCTACGAGCAGTACTTC. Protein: CASSPSWGLAYEQYF.

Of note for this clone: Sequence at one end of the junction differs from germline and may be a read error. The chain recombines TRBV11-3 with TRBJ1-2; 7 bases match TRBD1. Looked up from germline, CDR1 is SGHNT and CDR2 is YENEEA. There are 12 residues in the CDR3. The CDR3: CASSADRERRAF. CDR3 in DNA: TGTGCCAGCAGCGCAGACAGGGAACGGAGGGCCTTC.

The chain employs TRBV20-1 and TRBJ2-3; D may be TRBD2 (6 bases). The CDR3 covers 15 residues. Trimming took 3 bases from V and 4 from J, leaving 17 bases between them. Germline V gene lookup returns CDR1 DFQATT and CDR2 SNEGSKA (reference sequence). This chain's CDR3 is CSASPSGTGADTQYF. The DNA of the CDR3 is TGCAGTGCTAGTCCAAGCGGCACGGGAGCAGATACGCAGTATTTT.

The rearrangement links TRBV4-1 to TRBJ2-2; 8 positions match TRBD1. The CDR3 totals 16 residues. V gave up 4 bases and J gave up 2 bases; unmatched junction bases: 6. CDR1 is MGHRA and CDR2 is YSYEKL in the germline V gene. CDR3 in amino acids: CASSRTGQVNTGELFF. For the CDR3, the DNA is TGCGCCAGCAGCCGGACGGGACAGGTTAACACCGGGGAGCTGTTTTTT.

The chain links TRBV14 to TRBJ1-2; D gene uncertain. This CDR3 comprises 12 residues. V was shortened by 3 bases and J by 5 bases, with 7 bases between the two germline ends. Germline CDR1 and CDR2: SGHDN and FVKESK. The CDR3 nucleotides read TGTGCCAGCAGCCAGCGGTTATATGGCTACACCTTC. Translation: CASSQRLYGYTF.

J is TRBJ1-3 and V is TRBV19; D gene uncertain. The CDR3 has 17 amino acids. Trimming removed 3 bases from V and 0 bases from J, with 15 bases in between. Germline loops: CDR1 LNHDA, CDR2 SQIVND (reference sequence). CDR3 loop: CASSMKTFALSGNTIYF. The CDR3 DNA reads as TGTGCCAGTAGTATGAAGACTTTCGCCCTCTCTGGAAACACCATATATTTT.

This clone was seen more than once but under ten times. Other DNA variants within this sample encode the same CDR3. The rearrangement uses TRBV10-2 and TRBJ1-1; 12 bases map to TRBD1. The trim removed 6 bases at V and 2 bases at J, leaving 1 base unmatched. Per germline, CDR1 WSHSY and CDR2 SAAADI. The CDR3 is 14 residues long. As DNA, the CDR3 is TGCGCCAGCAGGGGACAGGGGGCCAACACTGAAGCTTTCTTT. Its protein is CASRGQGANTEAFF.

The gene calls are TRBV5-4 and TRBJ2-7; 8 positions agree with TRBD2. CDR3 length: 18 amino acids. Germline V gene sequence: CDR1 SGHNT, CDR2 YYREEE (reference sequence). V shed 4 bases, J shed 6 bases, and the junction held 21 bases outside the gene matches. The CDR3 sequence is CASSPGGVGGHPNGEQYF. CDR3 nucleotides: TGTGCCAGCAGCCCCGGGGGGGTGGGGGGCCATCCAAATGGCGAGCAGTACTTC. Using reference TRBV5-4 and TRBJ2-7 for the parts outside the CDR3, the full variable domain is ETGVTQSPTHLIKTRGQQVTLRCSSQSGHNTVSWYQQALGQGPQFIFQYYREEENGRGNFPPRFSGLQFPNYSSELNVNALELDDSALYLCASSPGGVGGHPNGEQYFGPGTRLTVT.

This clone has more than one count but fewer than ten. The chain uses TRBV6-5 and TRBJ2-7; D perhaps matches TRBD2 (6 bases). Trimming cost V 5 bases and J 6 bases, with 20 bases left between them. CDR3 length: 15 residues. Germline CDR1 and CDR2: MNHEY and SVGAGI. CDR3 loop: CASSPTGGAPGEQYF. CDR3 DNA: TGTGCCAGCAGTCCCACCGGAGGGGCCCCTGGCGAGCAGTACTTC.

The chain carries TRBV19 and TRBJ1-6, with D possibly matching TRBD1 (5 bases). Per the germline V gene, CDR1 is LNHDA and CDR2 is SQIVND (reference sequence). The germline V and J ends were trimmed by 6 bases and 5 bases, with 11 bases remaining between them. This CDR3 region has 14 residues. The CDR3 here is CASREGRNNSPLHF. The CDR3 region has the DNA TGTGCCAGTAGGGAGGGACGGAATAATTCACCCCTCCACTTT.

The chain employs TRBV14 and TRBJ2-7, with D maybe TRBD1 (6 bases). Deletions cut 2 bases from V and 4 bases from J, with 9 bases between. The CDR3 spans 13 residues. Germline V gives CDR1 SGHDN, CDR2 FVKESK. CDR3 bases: TGTGCCAGCAGCCAACTAGGGGGTTACGAGCAGTACTTC. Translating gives CASSQLGGYEQYF.

CDR3 DNA: TGTGCCAGCAGCCAAGATTGGGCGGGGGGTACGAACACCGGGGAGCTGTTTTTT. It specifies CASSQDWAGGTNTGELFF. This chain joins TRBV4-2 and TRBJ2-2; TRBD2 aligns across 8 bases. The V and J ends lost 0 bases and 0 bases, in that order; junction bases with no gene match: 6. CDR3 length: 18 residues. The germline V gene encodes CDR1 LGHNA and CDR2 YNFKEQ.

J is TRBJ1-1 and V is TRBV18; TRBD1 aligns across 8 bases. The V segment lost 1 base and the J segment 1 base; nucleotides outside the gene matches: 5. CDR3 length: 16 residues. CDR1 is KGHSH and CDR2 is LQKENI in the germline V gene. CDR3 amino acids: CASSPLAGTGNTEAFF. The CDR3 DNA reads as TGTGCCAGCTCACCACTGGCCGGGACAGGGAACACTGAAGCTTTCTTT.

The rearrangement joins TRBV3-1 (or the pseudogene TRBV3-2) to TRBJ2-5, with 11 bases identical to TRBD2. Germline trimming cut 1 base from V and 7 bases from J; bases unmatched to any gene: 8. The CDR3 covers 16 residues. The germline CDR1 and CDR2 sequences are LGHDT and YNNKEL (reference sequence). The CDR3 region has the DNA TGTGCCAGCAGCCAAGCCGGGACTAGCGGCTCAGGGACCCAGTACTTC. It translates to CASSQAGTSGSGTQYF.

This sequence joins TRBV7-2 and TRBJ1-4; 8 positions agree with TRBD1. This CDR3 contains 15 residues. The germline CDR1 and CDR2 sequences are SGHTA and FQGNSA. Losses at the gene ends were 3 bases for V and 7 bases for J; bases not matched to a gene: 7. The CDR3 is CASSFPRGLGEKLFF. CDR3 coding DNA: TGTGCCAGCAGCTTCCCCAGGGGGCTGGGTGAAAAACTGTTTTTT.

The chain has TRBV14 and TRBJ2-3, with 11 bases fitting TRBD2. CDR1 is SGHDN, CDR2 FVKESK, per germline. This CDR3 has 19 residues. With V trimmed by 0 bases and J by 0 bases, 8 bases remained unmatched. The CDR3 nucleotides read TGTGCCAGCAGCCAAGATCTAGCGGGGGGACCAACTAGCACAGATACGCAGTATTTT. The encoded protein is CASSQDLAGGPTSTDTQYF.

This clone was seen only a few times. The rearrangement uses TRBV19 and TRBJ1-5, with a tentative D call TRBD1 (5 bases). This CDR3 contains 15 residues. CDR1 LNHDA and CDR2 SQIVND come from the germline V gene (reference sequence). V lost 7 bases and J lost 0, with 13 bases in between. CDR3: CASNRDSYSNQPQHF. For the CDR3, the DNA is TGTGCCAGTAACCGGGACTCATATAGCAATCAGCCCCAGCATTTT. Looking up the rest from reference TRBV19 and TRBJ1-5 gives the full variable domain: DGGITQSPKYLFRKEGQNVTLSCEQNLNHDAMYWYRQDPGQGLRLIYYSQIVNDFQKGDIAEGYSVSREKKESFPLTVTSAQKNPTAFYLCASNRDSYSNQPQHFGDGTRLSIL.

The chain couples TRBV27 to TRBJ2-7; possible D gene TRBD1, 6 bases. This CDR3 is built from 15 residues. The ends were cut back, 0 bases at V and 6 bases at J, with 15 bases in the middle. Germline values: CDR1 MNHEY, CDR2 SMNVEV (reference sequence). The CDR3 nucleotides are TGTGCCAGCAGTTTATCGAAGGGCAGGGGTTCCGAGCAGTACTTC. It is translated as CASSLSKGRGSEQYF.